This note documents a single T cell receptor beta chain sequence. Its antigen is still unknown. The V end gives up 2 bases and the J end 5 bases, leaving 15 bases in the junction not matched to a gene. The germline V gene provides CDR1 MNHNS and CDR2 SASEGT. From the cysteine through the phenylalanine, the CDR3 covers 18 amino acids. Only the CDR3 portion is preserved as DNA: 54 bases, with reading frame beginning at the first base. The cohort consisted of some 730 healthy bone marrow donors. Cohort members were all nominally healthy when sampled, although unrecorded immune exposures were likely present. The donor was CMV seronegative and belonged to the group of 352 seronegative cohort members. A peripheral blood sample was collected from each donor, and TCR beta sequencing was performed on peripheral blood mononuclear cells. The Qiagen DNeasy Blood Extraction Kit was used to extract genomic DNA from the blood cell samples.

The library was built by means of the immunoSEQ multiplex PCR assay. For the multiplex PCR, a mixture combining 60 forward primers for TCR Vbeta segments and 13 reverse primers for TCR Jbeta segments was used. A multiplex PCR assay on genomic DNA amplified the CDR3 region of rearranged TCR beta genes. The amplified TCR beta libraries were sequenced on the Illumina HiSeq System as 87-base-pair reads. Processing in the source paper ran as follows. In a later analysis, roughly 80 million unique TCR beta chains were counted across the approximately 640 repertoires, and approximately 9.9 million of these chains were shared by at least two donors. A nearest-neighbor algorithm error-corrected the raw reads and collapsed the reads into unique sequences, merging closely related sequences to remove PCR and sequencing errors. CDR3 sequences were aligned to IMGT reference sequences to assign V, D and J gene segments. For a sequence to be retained, a match of at least six nucleotides to both a V gene segment and a J gene segment was required. A rearrangement was called productive if the CDR3 had no stop codons and remained in frame with V and J, and every other rearrangement was called non-productive. Following IMGT convention, CDR3 was defined as the stretch from the second conserved V-encoded cysteine up to the conserved J-encoded phenylalanine. Sequences without an unambiguous match to a single V gene segment were excluded from the earlier analysis of approximately 560 of the donors. In an earlier analysis of about 590 of the donors, a V segment was called functional when productive rearrangements were above 56.7%, and segregating when the standard deviation between donors exceeded 5%. A statistical classification framework was developed to diagnose cytomegalovirus status using the catalog of TCR beta chain sequences. In a later analysis, V and J genes were assigned by comparing TCR nucleotide sequences against IMGT/GENE-DB human TR gene sequences. A later analysis assigned CDR3 sequences and most-parsimonious VDJ recombination scenarios with the TCRdist pipeline. A later analysis defined each TCR beta chain by its CDR3 amino acid sequence plus V-gene family, and excluded reads lacking a unique V-gene family. To address suspected cross-contamination and a sequencing artifact, a later analysis removed 450 to 700 highly shared, low-generation-probability nucleotide sequences. A later analysis calculated a clonal expansion index for each public chain from normalized within-repertoire ranks of inferred template counts. In a later analysis, generation probabilities were computed with a VDJ recombination model fitted to out-of-frame rearrangements, and the resulting probabilities were checked against IGoR. In a later analysis, hypergeometric tests were used to score TCR-TCR, TCR-HLA and TCR-CMV co-occurrence, with a repertoire-size bias correction applied to TCR pairs. False discovery rates were estimated in a later analysis by permuting HLA or CMV assignments 20 times. In a later analysis, co-occurring TCRs were grouped using DBSCAN, with TCRdist sequence similarity added in when clustering inside HLA-allele-positive subsets. Repertoires with fewer than 30,000 or more than 120,000 public chains, plus five repertoires with anomalous nucleotide sharing, were excluded from co-occurrence clustering. In TCRdb, the immuneACCESS table is reduced to in-frame sequences with V and J assigned. These tables do not hold every clone; where another copy was compared, an unresolved V gene accounts for under half, and the others remain unexplained. The V and J calls and clone size come from that table; D and trimming were worked out from the DNA. The sample table holds 100,000 to 150,000 clones. Over 2% of the sample is in the top ten clones.

These data originate in a study of cytomegalovirus exposure and HLA in healthy donors (dated 2017 in TCRdb). A note on the overall study: According to an earlier analysis of several hundred of the donors, about 170 million T cells yielded over 90 million unique TCR beta sequences and more than 250 Gb of sequence data. Donor age, sex, ethnicity and CMV serostatus were compiled together with the repertoire data. Of the approximately 400 genotyped donors, approximately 82% fell in the genetic ancestry cluster associated with self-reported Caucasian donors. In a later genetic analysis, genome-wide SNP genotypes for 398 of the 666 donors were used, and that subset was treated as a discovery cohort. Rather than drawing on any new phenotypic data, the later analysis identified candidate immune exposures from TCR beta sequences and the way those sequences occurred across donors. Roughly five DR-DQ haplotypes were handled as single units for association and clustering, since linkage in the cohort was strong. The study was designed to test whether signatures of past pathogen exposure could be identified by cataloging public T cell receptors. A separate validation cohort of about 110 different subjects was used in addition to the approximately 700-subject first cohort. To predict cytomegalovirus infection status, the study combined high-throughput TCR immunosequencing, statistical association of individual TCRs with disease status, and machine learning. The study used immunosequencing to profile the T cell repertoires of approximately 630 subjects and linked those repertoires to cytomegalovirus serostatus. In a later analysis, previously published TCR beta repertoires from some 640 donors were re-analyzed and high-resolution HLA genotyping was added so that TCR occurrence patterns could be studied. All discovery cohort repertoires had been generated using a single sequencing platform. Among about 400 genotyped donors of the cohort, an average of approximately 200,000 unique TCR beta nucleotide sequences was sequenced per donor, of which approximately 19% were non-productive. Typing coverage differed by locus: A, B, C, DRB1 and DQB1 were typed in roughly 620-630 donors, DQA1 in about 500, DPA1 in approximately 610, and DPB1 in about 450. An earlier analysis of more than 450 of the donors used high-throughput TCR beta sequencing to judge whether each TCR beta V gene segment behaved as functional or pseudogenic. Class I and class II HLA loci were covered by the typing at four-digit resolution. Approximately 300 gigabases of sequencing data and 91 million or so unique TCR sequences made up an early release that covered over 550 HLA-typed donors.

Beyond this particular receptor, the publication reports: Most TCR sequences were observed very rarely across donors, whereas some public TCRs were present in many individuals. A later analysis found that most CMV-associated TCR beta chains appeared HLA-restricted, with HLA associations seemingly driven largely by CMV exposure. In an earlier analysis of fewer than 750 of the donors, most TCR beta V segments were observed in productive rearrangements about 87% or about 30% of the time, broadly matching IMGT annotations. In a later analysis, HLA-associated TCR beta chains showed more clonal expansion and lower generation probabilities than non-associated chains that were equally common. V-gene and J-gene trimming of TCR beta chains was associated with a missense DCLRE1C variant in a later genetic analysis, and the association was replicated in an independent cohort. A later analysis associated about 17,000 TCR beta sequences with specific HLA alleles at a false discovery rate of 0.05. Assigning TCR associations to individual alleles was difficult when HLA alleles, especially DR and DQ, strongly co-occurred. Cytomegalovirus status was reported to be diagnosed by the classifier with high specificity and sensitivity in both the original and validation cohorts. Sequencing depth was assumed to be roughly uniform across donors in the presence/absence analyses, though that assumption may not hold. In a later analysis, TCR association rates were found to vary across HLA loci, with the most associated TCRs seen for DRB1 alleles and the fewest for HLA-C alleles. Some IMGT-functional V segments, including TRBV6-2 and TRBV6-3, could not be told apart with the 87-base-pair reads, so those segments were excluded. A further reported finding was that TCR beta sequences accurately predicted the HLA-A and HLA-B alleles for most subjects in the first cohort. Because counts were too low, seventeen rarely observed V segments, including chromosome 9 orphons, were left out of the earlier analysis of a few hundred of the donors. CMV serostatus was the only immune exposure information available for the cohort. Linkage disequilibrium might explain the correlated functional status among segregating V segments, but an unknown experimental factor could not be excluded. HLA typing was unavailable for some donors at each locus, so association tests used only the typed subset. A few of the identified cytomegalovirus-associated TCR beta chains were confirmed in vitro to be specific for cytomegalovirus antigens. A cluster of highly shared sequence variants was judged likely to represent a technical artifact of the sequencing pipeline. A total of 150 to 200 TCR beta chains were listed by the study as associated with cytomegalovirus. The authors suggested that the approach could potentially be generalized to other disease states and immunological phenotypes. In this cohort, only TCR beta chains were sequenced, and detectable features were limited by the absence of alpha or paired-chain data. A later genetic analysis reported fewer N-insertions in productive TCRs among donors in an Asian-associated ancestry cluster than the roughly 700-donor mean. Several of the top co-occurrence clusters appeared to be linked to parvovirus B19, influenza, CMV and Epstein-Barr virus, according to a later analysis.

The material sequenced was PBMCs. The sequence is built from TRBV6-1 and TRBJ2-3, with 8 bases matching TRBD1. This clonotype originated in a man aged 40-55 years in good health and CMV-seronegative. In nucleotides, the sequence is TGTGCCAGCAGTGAATCGGGCCAGGGGGCGCTGAGGGGAGATACGCAGTATTTT. This yields the protein CASSESGQGALRGDTQYF.